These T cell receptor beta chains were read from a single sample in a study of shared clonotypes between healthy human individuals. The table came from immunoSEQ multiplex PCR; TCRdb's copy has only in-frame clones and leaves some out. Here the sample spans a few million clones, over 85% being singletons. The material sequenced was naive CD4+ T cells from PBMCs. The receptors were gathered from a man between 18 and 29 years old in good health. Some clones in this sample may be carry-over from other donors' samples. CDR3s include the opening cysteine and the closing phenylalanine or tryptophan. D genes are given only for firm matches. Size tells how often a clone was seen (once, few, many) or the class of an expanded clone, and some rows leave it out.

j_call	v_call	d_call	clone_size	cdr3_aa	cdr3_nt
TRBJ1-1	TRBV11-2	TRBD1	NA	CASSYRDSMNTEAFF	TGTGCCAGCAGCTACCGGGACAGTATGAACACTGAAGCTTTCTTT
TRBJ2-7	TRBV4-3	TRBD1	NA	CASSQGDRDYEQYF	TGCGCCAGCAGCCAAGGGGACAGGGACTACGAGCAGTACTTC
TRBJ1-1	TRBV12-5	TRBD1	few	CASGLNRGSEAFF	TGTGCTAGTGGCCTTAACAGGGGGAGTGAAGCTTTCTTT
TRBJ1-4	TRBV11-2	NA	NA	CASSPGSPRGEKLFF	TGTGCCAGCAGCCCTGGGAGTCCTCGAGGGGAAAAACTGTTTTTT
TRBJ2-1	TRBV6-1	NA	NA	CASMSRVYNEQFF	TGTGCCAGCATGTCACGCGTCTACAATGAGCAGTTCTTC
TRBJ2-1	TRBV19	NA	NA	CASSQPGENEQFF	TGTGCCAGTAGTCAACCGGGAGAGAATGAGCAGTTCTTC
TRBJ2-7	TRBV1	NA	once	CTRQDRSYEQYF	TGCACCAGGCAGGACAGATCCTACGAGCAGTACTTC
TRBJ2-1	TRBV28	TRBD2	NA	CASSLPLADPNEQFF	TGTGCCAGCAGTTTACCCCTAGCGGACCCCAATGAGCAGTTCTTC
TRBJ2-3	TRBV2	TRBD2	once	CASREGLALKADTQYF	TGTGCCAGCAGGGAGGGACTAGCGCTAAAGGCAGATACGCAGTATTTT
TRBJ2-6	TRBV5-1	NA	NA	CASSGTLSSGANVLTF	TGCGCCAGCAGCGGAACACTTAGCTCTGGGGCCAACGTCCTGACTTTC